This T cell receptor (beta chain) was identified during a study of vaccination effects on CD4 cells after COVID-19. Clones were read by immunoSEQ multiplex PCR, and TCRdb kept only the in-frame ones, dropping some. The table includes around 13,000 clones, just over 75% detected once. ViraFEST expansion of antigen-specific CD4+ T cells with viral peptide pools preceded sequencing. Around day 10 of culture, CD4+ T cells were separated out. From germline, CDR1 is ENHRY and CDR2 SYGVKD. The CDR3 consists of 13 residues. Trimming took 8 bases from V and 4 from J, leaving 12 bases between them. With respect to this clone: Its specificity is not known.

The chain uses TRBV10-3 and TRBJ1-5; the D gene is possibly TRBD1 (5 bases). The source is a human donor who received a COVID-19 vaccine. The sample here was CD4+ T cells from PBMCs cultured with HCoV-229E spike peptides, taken before COVID-19 vaccination. The CDR3 DNA reads TGTGCCATCGCGACAGAGAATAATCAGCCCCAGCATTTT. Its protein is CAIATENNQPQHF.